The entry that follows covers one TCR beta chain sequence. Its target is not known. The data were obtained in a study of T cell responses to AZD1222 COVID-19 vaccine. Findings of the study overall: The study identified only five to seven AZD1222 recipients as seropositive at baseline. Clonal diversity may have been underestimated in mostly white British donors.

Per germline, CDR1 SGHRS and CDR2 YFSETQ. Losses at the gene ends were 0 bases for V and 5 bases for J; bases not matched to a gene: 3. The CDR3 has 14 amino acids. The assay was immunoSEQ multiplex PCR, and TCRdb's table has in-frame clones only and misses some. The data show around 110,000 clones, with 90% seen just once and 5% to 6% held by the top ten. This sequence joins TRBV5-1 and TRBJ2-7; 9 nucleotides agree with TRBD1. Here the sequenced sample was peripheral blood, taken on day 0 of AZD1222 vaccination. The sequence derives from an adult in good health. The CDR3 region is CASSLEQGANEQYF. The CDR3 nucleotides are TGCGCCAGCAGCTTGGAACAGGGGGCCAACGAGCAGTACTTC.